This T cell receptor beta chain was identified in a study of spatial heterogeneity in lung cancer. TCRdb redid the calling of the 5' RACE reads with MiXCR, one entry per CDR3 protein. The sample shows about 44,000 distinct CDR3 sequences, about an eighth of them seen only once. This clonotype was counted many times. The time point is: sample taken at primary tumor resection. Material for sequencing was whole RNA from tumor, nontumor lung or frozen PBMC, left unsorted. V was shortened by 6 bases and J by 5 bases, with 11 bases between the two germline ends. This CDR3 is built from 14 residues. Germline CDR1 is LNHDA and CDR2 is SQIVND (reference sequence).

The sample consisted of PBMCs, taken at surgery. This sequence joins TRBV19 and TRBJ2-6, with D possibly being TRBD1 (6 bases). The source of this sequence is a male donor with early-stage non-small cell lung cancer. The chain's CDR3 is CASRLRDRANVLTF. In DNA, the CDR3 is TGTGCCAGTAGGCTCCGGGACAGGGCCAACGTCCTGACTTTC.